Listed below are T cell receptor beta chains from one sample, sequenced in a study of kidney transplant recipient with SARS-CoV-2 infection. MiXCR was run by TCRdb on the reads, yielding one entry per CDR3 protein. Of 200,000 to 300,000 distinct CDR3 sequences detected, roughly 26% appear once; the ten largest clones hold roughly 7%. This material consisted of a blood sample, taken at baseline and around day 120 from a kidney transplant recipient. The receptors here all came from a male patient aged 25-45 years who had COVID-19 and was a kidney transplant recipient. Some T cells may possibly be graft donor cells. Each CDR3 is given with its conserved first and last residue. D genes are given only for firm matches. Clone size appears in some rows only: once, few, many, or a class for an expanded clone.

CDR3 | DNA | J | D | V | size
CASSCSYTLRKTYGYTF | TGTGCCAGCAGCTGTTCATACACCCTTCGAAAGACCTATGGCTACACCTTC | TRBJ1-2 | . | TRBV3-1 | many
CANGRRSGAWTGELFF | TGTGCCAACGGTCGTAGGTCAGGGGCGTGGACCGGGGAGCTGTTTTTT | TRBJ2-2 | . | TRBV28 | .
CASSQLNTLRKTYGYTF | TGTGCCAGCAGCCAGTTAAACACCCTTCGAAAGACCTATGGCTACACCTTC | TRBJ1-2 | . | TRBV3-1 | many
CASSIGGNEQYF | TGTGCCAGTAGTATTGGGGGCAACGAGCAGTACTTC | TRBJ2-7 | . | TRBV19 | many
CASRKRETPRKTYGYTF | TGTGCAAGTCGCAAGCGGGAGACTCCACGAAAGACCTATGGCTACACCTTC | TRBJ1-2 | . | TRBV12-2 | many
CASSPLGPGRKTYGYTF | TGTGCCAGCAGTCCACTTGGTCCTGGCCGAAAGACCTATGGCTACACCTTC | TRBJ1-2 | . | TRBV27 | .
CASSQEPTSSYEQYF | TGCGCCAGCAGCCAAGAGCCGACGAGCTCCTACGAGCAGTACTTC | TRBJ2-7 | . | TRBV4-1 | many
CASSLGGADGTFSNQPQHF | TGTGCCAGCAGCTTGGGGGGTGCGGACGGAACCTTTAGCAATCAGCCCCAGCATTTT | TRBJ1-5 | . | TRBV7-2 | many
CASIGTGGYYGYTF | TGTGCCAGTATCGGGACAGGGGGTTACTATGGCTACACCTTC | TRBJ1-2 | TRBD1 | TRBV19 | many
CASTTWALYGYTF | TGTGCCAGTACGACGTGGGCGCTCTATGGCTACACCTTC | TRBJ1-2 | . | TRBV19 | many
CASSQVRGGAPTDTQYF | TGTGCCAGCAGCCAAGTCCGCGGGGGGGCCCCCACAGATACGCAGTATTTT | TRBJ2-3 | TRBD2 | TRBV4-2 | many
CASSDGAATTGELFF | TGTGCCAGCAGCGACGGGGCCGCGACAACCGGGGAGCTGTTTTTT | TRBJ2-2 | . | TRBV6-6 | many
CASSLDPKGAAGNTIYF | TGTGCCAGCAGCTTAGATCCCAAGGGGGCTGCTGGAAACACCATATATTTT | TRBJ1-3 | TRBD1 | TRBV11-2 | many
CASSKTSGRTDTQYF | TGCGCCAGCAGTAAGACTAGCGGGAGGACAGATACGCAGTATTTT | TRBJ2-3 | TRBD2 | TRBV10-1 | many
CASSSSRRSRKTYGYTF | TGTGCCAGCAGTTCCTCCCGACGCTCTAGAAAGACCTATGGCTACACCTTC | TRBJ1-2 | . | TRBV10-1 | many